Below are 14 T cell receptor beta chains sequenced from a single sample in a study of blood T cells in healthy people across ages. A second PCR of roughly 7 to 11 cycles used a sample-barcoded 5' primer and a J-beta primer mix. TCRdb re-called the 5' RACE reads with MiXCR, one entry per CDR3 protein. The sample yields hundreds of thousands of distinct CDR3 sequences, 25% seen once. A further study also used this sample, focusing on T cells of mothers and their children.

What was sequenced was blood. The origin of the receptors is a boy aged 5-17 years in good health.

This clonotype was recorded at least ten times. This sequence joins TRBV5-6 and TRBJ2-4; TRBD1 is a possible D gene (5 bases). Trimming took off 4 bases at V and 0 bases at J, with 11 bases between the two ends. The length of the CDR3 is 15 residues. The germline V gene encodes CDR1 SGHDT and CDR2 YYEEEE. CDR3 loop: CASSSSGIAKNIQYF. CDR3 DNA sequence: TGTGCCAGCAGCAGCTCAGGGATAGCCAAAAACATTCAGTACTTC.

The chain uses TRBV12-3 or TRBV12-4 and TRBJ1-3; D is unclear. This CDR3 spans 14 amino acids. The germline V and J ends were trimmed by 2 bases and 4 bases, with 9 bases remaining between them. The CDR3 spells CASSLPVRGNTIYF. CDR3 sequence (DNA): TGTGCCAGCAGTTTACCCGTGAGGGGAAACACCATATATTTT.

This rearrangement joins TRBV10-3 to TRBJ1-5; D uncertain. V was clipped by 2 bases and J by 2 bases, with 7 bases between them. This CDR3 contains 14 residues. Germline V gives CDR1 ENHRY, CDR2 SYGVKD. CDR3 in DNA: TGTGCCATCAGTGAGGTGGGTGGCAATCAGCCCCAGCATTTT. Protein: CAISEVGGNQPQHF.

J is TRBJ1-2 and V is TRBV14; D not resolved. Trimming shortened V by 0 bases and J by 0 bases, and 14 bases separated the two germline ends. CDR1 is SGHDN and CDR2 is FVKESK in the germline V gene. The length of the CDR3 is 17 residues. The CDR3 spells CASSQDYRHNPNYGYTF. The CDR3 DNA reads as TGTGCCAGCAGCCAAGATTATAGGCACAACCCTAACTATGGCTACACCTTC.

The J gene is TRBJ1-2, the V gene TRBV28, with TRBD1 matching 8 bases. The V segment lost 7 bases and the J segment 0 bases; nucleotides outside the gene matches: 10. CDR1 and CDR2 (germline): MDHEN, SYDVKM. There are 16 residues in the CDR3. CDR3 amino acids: CASTLRTGRANYGYTF. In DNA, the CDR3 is TGTGCCAGCACCCTGAGGACAGGGAGGGCTAACTATGGCTACACCTTC.

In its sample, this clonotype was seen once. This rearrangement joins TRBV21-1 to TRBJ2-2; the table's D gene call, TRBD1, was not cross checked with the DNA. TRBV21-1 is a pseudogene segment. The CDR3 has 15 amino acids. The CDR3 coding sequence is TGTGCCAGCCAAGGGGAACAGGGTTGGTCCGGGGAGCTGTTTTTT. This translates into CASQGEQGWSGELFF.

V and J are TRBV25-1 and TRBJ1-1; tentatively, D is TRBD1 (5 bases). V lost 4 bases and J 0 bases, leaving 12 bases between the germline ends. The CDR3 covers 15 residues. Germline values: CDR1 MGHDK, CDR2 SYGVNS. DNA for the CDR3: TGTGCCAGCAGTGCTTCGACAGCTATGAACACTGAAGCTTTCTTT. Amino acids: CASSASTAMNTEAFF.

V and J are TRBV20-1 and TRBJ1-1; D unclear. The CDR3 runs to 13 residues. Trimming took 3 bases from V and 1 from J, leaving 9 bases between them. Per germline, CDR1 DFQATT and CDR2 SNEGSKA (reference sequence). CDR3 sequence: CSARVHPNTEAFF. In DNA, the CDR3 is TGCAGTGCTAGGGTACATCCGAACACTGAAGCTTTCTTT.

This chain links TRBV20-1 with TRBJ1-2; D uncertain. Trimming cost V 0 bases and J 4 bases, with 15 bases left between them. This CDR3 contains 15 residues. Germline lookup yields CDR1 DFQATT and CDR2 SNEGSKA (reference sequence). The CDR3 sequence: CSARDLRTDFYGYTF. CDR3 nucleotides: TGCAGTGCTAGAGATCTAAGGACGGATTTCTATGGCTACACCTTC.

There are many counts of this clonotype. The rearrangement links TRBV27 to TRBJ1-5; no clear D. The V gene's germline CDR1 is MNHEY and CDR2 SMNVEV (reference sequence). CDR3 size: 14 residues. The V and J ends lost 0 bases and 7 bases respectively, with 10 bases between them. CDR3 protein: CASSLSGNEQPQHF. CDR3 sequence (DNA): TGTGCCAGCAGTTTATCAGGGAACGAGCAGCCCCAGCATTTT.

The chain's CDR3 is CASSQDHNEQYF. DNA for the CDR3: TGTGCCAGCAGCCAAGATCACAACGAGCAGTACTTC. The rearrangement uses TRBV3-1 and TRBJ2-7, with no clear D. Trimming removed 0 bases at V and 5 bases at J, with 5 bases between. This CDR3 comprises 12 residues. The germline gives CDR1 LGHDT, CDR2 YNNKEL (reference sequence).

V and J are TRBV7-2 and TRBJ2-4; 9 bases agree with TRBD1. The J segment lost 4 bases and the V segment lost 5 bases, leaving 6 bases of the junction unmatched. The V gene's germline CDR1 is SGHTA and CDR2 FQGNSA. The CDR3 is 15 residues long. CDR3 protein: CASSPGGTGKNIQYF. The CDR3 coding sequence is TGTGCCAGCAGCCCCGGAGGGACAGGGAAAAACATTCAGTACTTC.

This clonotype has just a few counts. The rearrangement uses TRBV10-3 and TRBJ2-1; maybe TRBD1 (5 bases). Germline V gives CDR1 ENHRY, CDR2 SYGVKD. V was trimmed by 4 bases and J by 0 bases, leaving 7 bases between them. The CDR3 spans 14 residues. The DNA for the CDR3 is TGTGCCATCAGTGTAGGGGACTCCTACAATGAGCAGTTCTTC. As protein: CAISVGDSYNEQFF.

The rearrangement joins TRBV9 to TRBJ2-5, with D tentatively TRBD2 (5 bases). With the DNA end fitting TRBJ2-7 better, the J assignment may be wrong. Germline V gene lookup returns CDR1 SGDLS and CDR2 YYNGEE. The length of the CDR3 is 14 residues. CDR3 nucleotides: TGTGCCAGCAGCGTGAGACTACAATCCTACGAGCAGTACTTC. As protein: CASSVRLQSYEQYF.